What follows are 10 T cell receptor beta chains derived from one specimen sequenced in a study of T cell clonality in common variable immunodeficiency. General study findings and limits: Fewer deletions and N-nucleotide insertions were reportedly seen in common variable immunodeficiency TCR beta sequences.

These receptors' targets are unknown. Only in-frame clones appear in the TCRdb table, and some are missing; sequencing was by immunoSEQ multiplex PCR. The record shows about 19,000 clones for this sample, with no singletons present. Sequencing was performed on peripheral blood mononuclear cells. These receptors were obtained from a human donor with common variable immunodeficiency.

This clone was seen only a few times. The junction differs from germline at one of its ends, possibly a read error. Read data end 3 residues before the CDR3 end; the end is taken from the germline J gene. The rearrangement uses TRBV7-2 and TRBJ2-7; 7 bases align to TRBD2. The CDR3 is 14 residues long. CDR1 and CDR2 from the germline V gene are SGHTA and FQGNSA. The sequenced part of the CDR3 DNA is TGTGCCAGCAGCCTAGCGGAAGGGGCCTACGAG. Amino acid sequence: CASSLAEGAYE. The whole CDR3 sequence reads CASSLAEGAYEQYF.

In regard to this clone: The CDR3 end falls 3 residues outside the read, so it is completed with the germline J gene. The chain is built from TRBV5-1 and TRBJ2-5, with D maybe TRBD1 (6 bases). Trimming took off 0 bases at V and 5 bases at J, with 11 bases between the two ends. Per the germline V gene, CDR1 is SGHRS and CDR2 is YFSETQ. This CDR3 has 14 residues. Partial CDR3 DNA: TGCGCCAGCAGCTTGGCAGGGGCTAGGGAGACC. This translates into CASSLAGARET. The full CDR3 sequence reads CASSLAGARETQYF.

The table lists this clone with a few counts. Read coverage stops 3 residues before the CDR3 terminus; the germline J gene supplies the remainder. J is TRBJ2-3 and V is TRBV7-2; a weak D match, TRBD2 (6 bases). The CDR3 contains 16 residues. The V gene lost 0 bases and the J gene lost 2 bases, with 12 bases spanning the gap. Germline V gene data show CDR1 as SGHTA and CDR2 as FQGNSA. CDR3 amino acids: CASSLAGGKPTDTQYF. CDR3 bases read: TGTGCCAGCAGCTTAGCGGGCGGGAAACCCACAGATACG. Supplemented by reference TRBV7-2 and TRBJ2-3, the full variable domain reads GAGVSQSPSNKVTEKGKDVELRCDPISGHTALYWYRQSLGQGLEFLIYFQGNSAPDKSGLPSDRFSAERTGGSVSTLTIQRTQQEDSAVYLCASSLAGGKPTDTQYFGPGTRLTVL.

For this clone: The CDR3 goes on 3 residues after the read ends, and that part is filled in from the germline J gene. This chain links TRBV7-3 with TRBJ2-1, with 8 bases matching TRBD1. V dropped 3 bases and J dropped 7; count of bases not matched to a gene: 17. The germline gives CDR1 SGHTA, CDR2 FQGTGA. The CDR3 contains 18 residues. The covered CDR3 bases are TGTGCCAGCAGCTTCAGTGTGAGGGACAGGAGTGATTCGAATGAG. It codes for CASSFSVRDRSDSNE. The entire CDR3 protein is CASSFSVRDRSDSNEQFF. The whole variable domain, remainder taken from reference TRBV7-3 and TRBJ2-1, is GAGVSQTPSNKVTEKGKYVELRCDPISGHTALYWYRQSLGQGPEFLIYFQGTGAADDSGLPNDRFFAVRPEGSVSTLKIQRTERGDSAVYLCASSFSVRDRSDSNEQFFGPGTRLTVL.

This clone was seen only a few times. The CDR3 end lies 3 residues beyond the end of the read and is filled in from the germline J gene. This sequence joins TRBV18 and TRBJ1-6, with D unclear. The CDR3 consists of 14 residues. Germline V gene data show CDR1 as KGHSH and CDR2 as LQKENI. The V end was cut by 2 bases, the J end by 7 bases, with 9 bases between. CDR3 DNA (partial): TGTGCCAGCTCACCAAACCAAGCAAATTCACCC. Amino acid sequence: CASSPNQANSP. The entire CDR3 sequence reads CASSPNQANSPLHF.

A word on this clone: The read terminates 3 residues ahead of where the CDR3 ends, so the germline J gene completes it. This chain links TRBV18 with TRBJ2-5; tentatively, D is TRBD2 (6 bases). The length of the CDR3 is 15 residues. Germline V lookup: CDR1 KGHSH, CDR2 LQKENI. The V gene lost 0 bases and the J gene lost 2 bases, with 10 bases spanning the gap. CDR3 region: CASSPPGTPQETQYF. Partial CDR3 DNA: TGTGCCAGCTCACCACCTGGGACTCCTCAAGAGACC.

Details on this clone: The read ends 3 residues before the CDR3 terminus; that terminus is restored from the germline J gene. The chain has TRBV18 and TRBJ2-5; D gene uncertain. The CDR3 length is 12 residues. Trimming took off 5 bases at V and 5 bases at J, with 9 bases between the two ends. The germline CDR1 and CDR2 sequences are KGHSH and LQKENI. The part of the CDR3 DNA that was read is TGTGCCAGCTCAGATAATCAGGAGACC. As protein: CASSDNQET. The full CDR3 reads CASSDNQETQYF.

This clone was seen a few times. Incomplete CDR3 DNA: TGTGCCAGTAGTATTGCCGGGACAGGGTTTTCCTACGAG. Translated: CASSIAGTGFSYE. The entire CDR3 reads CASSIAGTGFSYEQYF. This chain joins TRBV19 and TRBJ2-7; TRBD1 agrees at 9 bases. Read sequence stops 3 residues before the CDR3 end, and the germline J gene provides the missing end. Per the germline V gene, CDR1 is LNHDA and CDR2 is SQIVND (reference sequence). The length of the CDR3 is 16 residues. V gave up 3 bases and J gave up 1 base; unmatched junction bases: 7.

This clone was observed many times. The CDR3 end falls 3 residues outside the read, so it is completed with the germline J gene. This chain joins TRBV18 and TRBJ2-2; D may be TRBD2 (5 bases). Germline CDR1 and CDR2: KGHSH and LQKENI. The CDR3 runs 17 residues. V was clipped by 0 bases and J by 5 bases, with 16 bases between them. This chain's CDR3 is CASSPPGRTFQTGELFF. The sequenced part of the CDR3 DNA is TGTGCCAGCTCACCACCGGGCCGGACTTTCCAAACCGGGGAG.

This clone was observed a handful of times. The read ends 3 residues before the CDR3 terminus; that terminus is restored from the germline J gene. The chain links TRBV19 to TRBJ1-2; D gene unclear. The CDR3 extends over 11 amino acids. Per the germline V gene, CDR1 is LNHDA and CDR2 is SQIVND (reference sequence). V lost 10 bases to trimming and J lost 0 bases, with 6 bases between them. The CDR3 loop reads CATTANYGYTF. The CDR3 bases that were read are TGTGCCACTACAGCTAACTATGGC.